The 13 T cell receptor beta chains below all came from one sample that was sequenced in a study of blood T cell repertoires in COVID-19. The assay was immunoSEQ multiplex PCR, and TCRdb's table has in-frame clones only and misses some. The sample yields 45,000 or so clones, around 90% seen once. Input material: peripheral blood. The receptor set was obtained from an elderly man with acute or convalescent COVID-19.

The chain combines TRBV10-3 with TRBJ1-1; no clear D gene. Trimming removed 2 bases at V and 2 bases at J, with 3 bases between. The CDR3 extends over 12 amino acids. From germline, CDR1 is ENHRY and CDR2 SYGVKD. In nucleotides, the CDR3 is TGTGCCATCAGTGAGCTCAACACTGAAGCTTTCTTT. Amino acid sequence: CAISELNTEAFF.

V gene TRBV4-1 combines with J gene TRBJ2-5; 12 bases fit TRBD2. Per the germline V gene, CDR1 is MGHRA and CDR2 is YSYEKL. The CDR3 length is 17 residues. Unmatched junction bases numbered 7, after V lost 1 base and J lost 4 bases. The DNA of the CDR3 is TGCGCCAGCAGCCAAGGTTGGACTAGCGGGGTGGGAGAGACCCAGTACTTC. It yields the protein CASSQGWTSGVGETQYF.

The chain couples TRBV5-1 to TRBJ1-2; tentatively, D is TRBD1 (6 bases). This CDR3 is built from 13 residues. Germline loops: CDR1 SGHRS, CDR2 YFSETQ. V shed 1 base and J shed 8 bases, with 12 bases lying between them. As DNA, the CDR3 is TGCGCCAGCAGCTTGTACGCGGGGGCGGGCTACACCTTC. Residues: CASSLYAGAGYTF.

The table lists this clone with a count of one. The chain carries TRBV14 and TRBJ1-1; the match to TRBD1 covers 7 bases. The J segment lost 1 base and the V segment lost 1 base, leaving 3 bases of the junction unmatched. From germline, CDR1 is SGHDN and CDR2 FVKESK. This CDR3 has 15 amino acids. This CDR3 reads CASSQVAGGNTEAFF. DNA of the CDR3: TGTGCCAGCAGCCAAGTGGCAGGGGGGAACACTGAAGCTTTCTTT. The complete variable domain, with remaining parts taken from reference TRBV14 and TRBJ1-1, reads EAGVTQFPSHSVIEKGQTVTLRCDPISGHDNLYWYRRVMGKEIKFLLHFVKESKQDESGMPNNRFLAERTGGTYSTLKVQPAELEDSGVYFCASSQVAGGNTEAFFGQGTRLTVV.

This chain joins TRBV5-5 and TRBJ2-1; 7 nucleotides line up with TRBD1. CDR3 length: 17 amino acids. The ends lost 4 bases at V and 2 bases at J; junction bases unmatched: 12. Germline CDR1 and CDR2: SGHKS and YYEKEE (reference sequence). The CDR3 sequence: CASSGKHRGNPYNEQFF. In DNA, the CDR3 is TGTGCCAGCAGCGGAAAGCACAGGGGAAACCCCTACAATGAGCAGTTCTTC.

The chain recombines TRBV11-2 with TRBJ2-2, with TRBD2 matching over 9 bases. Trimming cost V 5 bases and J 1 base; bases outside gene matches: 5. From germline, CDR1 is SGHAT and CDR2 FQNNGV. The CDR3 loop spans 16 amino acids. This CDR3 is CASSPAGGWNTGELFF. CDR3 nucleotides: TGTGCCAGCAGCCCAGCGGGGGGCTGGAACACCGGGGAGCTGTTTTTT.

The chain links TRBV6-1 to TRBJ1-4; no clear D gene. Trimming took 2 bases from V and 7 from J, leaving 8 bases between them. Germline loops: CDR1 MNHNS, CDR2 SASEGT. The CDR3 contains 13 residues. CDR3 sequence (DNA): TGTGCCAGCAGTGAACAGACACCTGAAAAACTGTTTTTT. This gives the protein CASSEQTPEKLFF.

The chain employs TRBV7-4 and TRBJ2-3, with 7 bases aligning to TRBD2. The germline CDR1 and CDR2 sequences are SGHVT and SQSDAQ. V lost 5 bases, J lost 3 bases, and 8 bases stayed unmatched. The CDR3 covers 15 residues. The CDR3 DNA follows: TGTGCCAGCAGCGTGTACGGGGGGAAGACAGATACGCAGTATTTT. Its protein is CASSVYGGKTDTQYF.

The chain employs TRBV4-1 and TRBJ1-6, with a tentative D call TRBD1 (5 bases). CDR3 size: 16 residues. The V gene lost 1 base and the J gene lost 7 bases, with 14 bases spanning the gap. The germline V gene encodes CDR1 MGHRA and CDR2 YSYEKL. CDR3 residues: CASSQARAGGNSPLHF. The CDR3 DNA reads TGCGCCAGCAGCCAAGCCAGGGCAGGTGGAAATTCACCCCTCCACTTT.

The chain couples TRBV5-5 to TRBJ1-6, with no clear D. The germline V gene encodes CDR1 SGHKS and CDR2 YYEKEE (reference sequence). CDR3 length: 16 residues. The germline V and J ends were trimmed by 0 bases and 1 base, with 8 bases remaining between them. The CDR3 DNA follows: TGTGCCAGCAGCTTGGGGCAGCGGTCCTATAATTCACCCCTCCACTTT. Its translation is CASSLGQRSYNSPLHF.

The chain has TRBV5-1 and TRBJ1-6; the match to TRBD1 covers 8 bases. This CDR3 is 15 amino acids long. With 4 bases clipped from V and 6 bases from J, the junction kept 6 bases outside the gene matches. Germline V CDR1 and CDR2: SGHRS, YFSETQ. The DNA for the CDR3 is TGCGCCAGCAGCGGGGGACAGGTCGGTAATTCACCCCTCCACTTT. Translating gives CASSGGQVGNSPLHF.

The rearrangement uses TRBV5-6 and TRBJ1-1; 7 positions match TRBD1. From germline, CDR1 is SGHDT and CDR2 YYEEEE. V lost 4 bases, J lost 1 base, and 4 bases stayed unmatched. The CDR3 spans 14 residues. The CDR3 loop is CASSRRGANTEAFF. In DNA, the CDR3 is TGTGCCAGCAGCCGCAGGGGGGCGAACACTGAAGCTTTCTTT.

The J gene is TRBJ1-1, the V gene TRBV7-9, with 7 bases matching TRBD1. J was trimmed by 10 bases and V by 5 bases; bases with no gene match: 13. Germline CDR1 SEHNR, CDR2 FQNEAQ (reference sequence). This CDR3 has 14 amino acids. The CDR3 protein is CASSLTTGSGGAFF. The CDR3 DNA is TGTGCCAGCAGCCTAACGACAGGGTCGGGTGGAGCTTTCTTT.